The clone carrying this T cell receptor (beta chain) was observed at least ten times. Patients aged 18 to 65 had newly diagnosed hyperthyroidism that had lasted under 2 months. Uncontrolled infection, other autoimmune disease, pregnancy or lactation led to exclusion. The CDR3 is made up of 13 amino acids. V lost 7 bases and J lost 1; bases outside the gene matches: 6. Germline values: CDR1 GTSNPN, CDR2 SVGIG (reference sequence). This record comes from a study of T cells in Graves' hyperthyroidism and ophthalmopathy. TCR beta CDR3 sequences were amplified from RNA transcripts. HTBI primers drove first-round RT-PCR of the TCR CDR3. Each CDR3 protein gets one entry after TCRdb re-called the multiplex PCR reads with MiXCR. The sample contains around 300,000 distinct CDR3 sequences, roughly 13% of which appear only once.

Material: blood. This chain connects TRBV30 to TRBJ1-1; 7 positions match TRBD1. The TCR was taken from a woman in her twenties or thirties with Graves' hyperthyroidism that later progressed to Graves' ophthalmopathy. DNA of the CDR3: TGTGCCTACCACAGGGGCGGGAACACTGAAGCTTTCTTT. Translated, it gives CAYHRGGNTEAFF.